The T cell receptor beta chain described here comes from a study of cytomegalovirus exposure and HLA in healthy donors. The CDR3 extends over 15 amino acids. Germline V lookup: CDR1 MNHNS, CDR2 SASEGT. Germline trimming cut 2 bases from V and 6 bases from J; bases unmatched to any gene: 7. Whole-study findings and limits: Most sequenced TCRs were rare (though some public TCRs occurred in many donors). Some highly shared sequence variants likely arose as a pipeline artifact. A previous analysis found most TCR beta V segments productive roughly 87% or roughly 30% of the time.

Both 60 Vbeta primers and 13 Jbeta primers went into the PCR. Authors' data handling: The authors later counted roughly 79 million unique TCR beta chains, around 9.9 million of them shared. Sequencing was performed with immunoSEQ multiplex PCR; in TCRdb, only in-frame clones are kept and a portion is missing. V, J and clone size derive from that table, while D and trimming were established from the DNA sequence. The sample holds roughly 200,000 clones, around four fifths seen once. Worth noting for this clone: What it binds is not known.

The rearrangement joins TRBV6-1 to TRBJ2-1, with 7 bases that match TRBD2. Sample: PBMCs. This receptor was taken from a man aged 45 to 65 in good health and CMV-seronegative. Here the CDR3 DNA reads TGTGCCAGCAGTGAACTGCTAGCGGCTAGCAATGAGCAGTTCTTC. Its translation: CASSELLAASNEQFF.